This T cell receptor (beta chain) was captured by sequencing in a study of blood T cell repertoires in COVID-19. Original methodology: Reference gene primer amplification in the assay estimated nucleated cell counts. Generated by immunoSEQ multiplex PCR, the TCRdb table keeps only in-frame clones and is missing some. The V and J calls and clone size come from that table; D and trimming were worked out from the DNA. The sample lists around 80,000 clones; around 89% were seen once. Between the trimmed V and J ends, which lost 0 bases and 5 bases, there was a span of 7 bases. This CDR3 has 13 amino acids. From germline, CDR1 is MNHNS and CDR2 SASEGT.

The receptor comes from a man between 60 and 75 years old with acute or convalescent COVID-19. The V gene is TRBV6-1, the J gene TRBJ1-1; no clear D gene. Sequencing used peripheral blood. The CDR3 loop is CASSEARVTEAFF. CDR3 in DNA: TGTGCCAGCAGTGAAGCGCGGGTTACTGAAGCTTTCTTT.